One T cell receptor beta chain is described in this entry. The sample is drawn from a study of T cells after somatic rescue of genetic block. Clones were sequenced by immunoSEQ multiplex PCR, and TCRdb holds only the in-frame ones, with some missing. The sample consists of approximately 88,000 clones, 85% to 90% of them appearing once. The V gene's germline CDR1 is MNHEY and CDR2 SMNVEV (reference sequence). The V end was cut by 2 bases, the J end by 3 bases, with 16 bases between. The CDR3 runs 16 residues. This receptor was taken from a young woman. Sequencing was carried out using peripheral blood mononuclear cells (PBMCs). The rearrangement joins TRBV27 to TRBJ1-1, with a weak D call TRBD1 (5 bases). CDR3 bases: TGTGCCAGCAGTTTAAGTTTAGGGGTCGGGGACACTGAAGCTTTCTTT. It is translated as CASSLSLGVGDTEAFF.